This T cell receptor (beta chain) stems from a study of shared clonotypes between healthy human individuals. Study-level information: Researchers assigned three CD4 naive, three CD4 memory, two CD8 naive and one CD8 memory plate to each donor. Overall study results and limits: Memory subsets generally showed lower estimated richness than naive subsets. Four donors held about 5.1% of naive CD4 clonotypes in common.

Researchers partitioned CD4+ cells into CD45RA+ naive and CD45RA-negative memory subsets. A note on this clone: The antigen is unknown. The sample contains more than one DNA sequence encoding this CDR3.

Clones were sequenced by immunoSEQ multiplex PCR, and TCRdb holds only the in-frame ones, with some missing. The sample lists millions of clones, around nine tenths occurring once. This receptor was identified in a man younger than 35 in good health. The sequenced sample consisted of naive CD4+ T cells sorted from blood. Stated subset: CD45RA+ positively selected.

The CDR3 reads CAWSGTGSNQPQHF. CDR3 sequence (DNA): TGTGCCTGGAGTGGGACAGGGAGCAATCAGCCCCAGCATTTT. V usage is TRBV30 and J usage is TRBJ1-5; 8 bases line up with TRBD1. Germline CDR1 reads GTSNPN; CDR2 reads SVGIG (reference sequence). With 1 base clipped from V and 1 base from J, the junction kept 0 bases outside the gene matches. The CDR3 length is 14 residues.